One and the same sample provided the 28 T cell receptor beta chains below, sequenced in a study of cytomegalovirus exposure and HLA in healthy donors. Primers for the PCR totalled 60 Vbeta and 13 Jbeta. Assay: immunoSEQ multiplex PCR; the TCRdb copy retains only in-frame clones and omits some. The sample records about 200,000 clones, roughly four fifths being singletons. Input material: PBMCs. The receptors here all came from a man aged 40-55 years in good health and CMV-seropositive.

V is TRBV6-1 and J is TRBJ1-1; 8 nucleotides line up with TRBD1. Trimming removed 8 bases from V and 9 bases from J; junction bases left unmatched: 8. Germline CDR1 and CDR2: MNHNS and SASEGT. CDR3 length: 12 residues. CDR3 coding DNA: TGTGCCAGCGGGACAGGTCGTCAAAAAGCTTTCTTT. Its protein product is CASGTGRQKAFF.

The CDR3 DNA reads as TGTGCCAGCAGTTACTCCCAGGGCCAGATAGGCTTGCAGTACTTC. Protein: CASSYSQGQIGLQYF. The chain carries TRBV6-5 and TRBJ2-7; D possibly corresponds to TRBD1 (5 bases). The germline CDR1 and CDR2 sequences are MNHEY and SVGAGI. Trimming removed 0 bases from V and 9 bases from J, with 18 bases in between. This CDR3 region has 15 residues.

Only a few counts were recorded for this clone. The chain couples TRBV20-1 to TRBJ2-5; D is ambiguous. Trimming took off 6 bases at V and 4 bases at J, with 9 bases between the two ends. The germline gives CDR1 DFQATT, CDR2 SNEGSKA (reference sequence). This CDR3 spans 11 amino acids. CDR3 sequence reads: CSAPTPETQYF. The CDR3 region has the DNA TGCAGTGCCCCTACCCCAGAGACCCAGTACTTC.

This clone appeared once. The chain links TRBV5-4 to TRBJ2-1, with 12 bases matching TRBD2. The germline CDR1 and CDR2 sequences are SGHNT and YYREEE (reference sequence). The CDR3 extends over 16 amino acids. V dropped 4 bases and J dropped 8; count of bases not matched to a gene: 10. CDR3 nucleotide sequence: TGTGCCAGCAGCGCCTCGACTAGCGGGAGCGGGTATGAGCAGTTCTTC. Amino acids: CASSASTSGSGYEQFF.

V is TRBV5-8 and J is TRBJ1-4; possible D gene TRBD1, 5 bases. CDR1 is SGHTS and CDR2 is YDEGEE in the germline V gene. Trimming removed 1 base at V and 8 bases at J, with 15 bases between. This CDR3 region has 15 residues. CDR3 coding DNA: TGTGCCAGCAGCTTGTGGAGGGGCGGGGAGGAAAAACTGTTTTTT. This gives the protein CASSLWRGGEEKLFF.

This chain joins TRBV6-1 and TRBJ2-5; 11 bases match TRBD1. There are 14 residues in the CDR3. With V trimmed by 8 bases and J by 5 bases, 7 bases remained unmatched. Germline-derived CDR1 and CDR2 are MNHNS and SASEGT. The CDR3 DNA reads TGTGCCAGCGCGGACAGGGGGCGTAGGGAGACCCAGTACTTC. Amino acids: CASADRGRRETQYF.

V and J are TRBV29-1 and TRBJ1-2; 11 positions match TRBD1. Unmatched junction bases numbered 5, after V lost 3 bases and J lost 5 bases. This CDR3 region has 14 residues. Germline V lookup: CDR1 SQVTM, CDR2 ANQGSEA. The CDR3 bases are TGCAGCGTTGAGGACAGGGGGCTTTTTTATGGCTACACCTTC. This sequence encodes CSVEDRGLFYGYTF.

J is TRBJ2-7 and V is TRBV7-2; D gene uncertain. Looked up from germline, CDR1 is SGHTA and CDR2 is FQGNSA. The CDR3 runs 12 residues. Between the trimmed V and J ends, which lost 4 bases and 4 bases, there was a span of 8 bases. The CDR3, as DNA: TGTGCCAGCAGCTCCCGACTTTACGAGCAGTACTTC. Protein sequence: CASSSRLYEQYF.

The chain links TRBV4-3 to TRBJ2-2; 10 bases align to TRBD2. The CDR3 length is 18 residues. J lost 0 bases, V lost 0 bases, and 4 bases had no gene match. From germline, CDR1 is LGHNA and CDR2 YSLEER. DNA for the CDR3: TGCGCCAGCAGCCAAGAAACCCTAGCGGGAGCGAACACCGGGGAGCTGTTTTTT. Translated, it gives CASSQETLAGANTGELFF.

V usage is TRBV5-1 and J usage is TRBJ2-1; 16 positions match TRBD2. Germline V gene lookup returns CDR1 SGHRS and CDR2 YFSETQ. V lost 4 bases to trimming and J lost 8 bases; unmatched junction nucleotides: 9. This CDR3 is 17 amino acids long. CDR3 DNA: TGCGCCAGCAGCCCGGGGACTAGCGGGAGGGCCATCTATGAGCAGTTCTTC. Its translation: CASSPGTSGRAIYEQFF.

V is TRBV6-1 and J is TRBJ1-1; 11 bases match TRBD1. The germline gives CDR1 MNHNS, CDR2 SASEGT. The CDR3 has 16 residues. V trimming: 2 bases; J trimming: 4 bases; junction bases outside the gene matches: 6. The CDR3 nucleotides read TGTGCCAGCAGTGAACCGGGACAGGGGGTGGGCACTGAAGCTTTCTTT. As protein: CASSEPGQGVGTEAFF.

V is TRBV12-2 and J is TRBJ2-1; the DNA was not used to check the table's D call, TRBD1. TRBV12-2 is a pseudogene segment. This CDR3 contains 15 residues. As DNA, the CDR3 is TGTGCAAGTCGCTTACAACGCAGGCATTACAATGAGCAGTTCTTC. Its translation is CASRLQRRHYNEQFF.

J is TRBJ2-1 and V is TRBV7-3; tentative D call: TRBD1 (6 bases). Per germline, CDR1 SGHTA and CDR2 FQGTGA. V was shortened by 2 bases and J by 0 bases, with 8 bases between the two germline ends. This CDR3 is built from 15 residues. CDR3 sequence reads: CASSLQGTSYNEQFF. The CDR3 DNA sequence: TGTGCCAGCAGCTTACAGGGGACCTCCTACAATGAGCAGTTCTTC.

The chain carries TRBV7-8 and TRBJ2-7, with TRBD2 matching 7 bases. From germline, CDR1 is SGHVS and CDR2 FQNEAQ. There are 13 residues in the CDR3. V lost 5 bases to trimming and J lost 5 bases; unmatched junction nucleotides: 6. The CDR3: CASSGAGVDEQYF. CDR3 sequence (DNA): TGTGCCAGCAGCGGTGCGGGAGTCGACGAGCAGTACTTC.

This clone was picked up one time. This rearrangement joins TRBV7-2 to TRBJ2-5; D is perhaps TRBD2 (6 bases). The end of the DNA is better explained by TRBJ2-7, so the J call may be wrong. This CDR3 is 16 amino acids long. The germline gives CDR1 SGHTA, CDR2 FQGNSA. This CDR3 is CASSQTGGAEPYEQYF. The DNA of the CDR3 is TGTGCCAGCAGCCAAACTGGCGGGGCTGAACCCTACGAGCAGTACTTC.

The chain recombines TRBV28 with TRBJ1-2, with D possibly being TRBD1 (5 bases). V was shortened by 6 bases and J by 3 bases, with 8 bases between the two germline ends. This CDR3 has 12 amino acids. Germline-derived CDR1 and CDR2 are MDHEN and SYDVKM. The CDR3 spells CASSTGDYGYTF. The CDR3, as DNA: TGTGCCAGCAGCACAGGAGACTATGGCTACACCTTC.

V is TRBV7-9 and J is TRBJ1-6; D may be TRBD1 (6 bases). This CDR3 is built from 15 residues. Germline assignment: CDR1 SEHNR and CDR2 FQNEAQ (reference sequence). V lost 5 bases and J lost 7, with 15 bases in between. This chain's CDR3 is CASSAIQGKNSPLHF. The CDR3 DNA is TGTGCCAGCAGCGCGATACAGGGAAAGAATTCACCCCTCCACTTT.

This chain connects TRBV7-6 to TRBJ1-1; D remains unclear. Germline values: CDR1 SGHVS, CDR2 FNYEAQ. The length of the CDR3 is 14 residues. V dropped 4 bases and J dropped 1 base, with 10 bases sitting between them. Here the CDR3 reads CASSSTLTNTEAFF. In DNA form, the CDR3 reads TGTGCCAGCAGCTCGACACTGACGAACACTGAAGCTTTCTTT.

This chain joins TRBV5-1 and TRBJ2-5; no definite D call. Per germline, CDR1 SGHRS and CDR2 YFSETQ. V was clipped by 3 bases and J by 5 bases, with 8 bases between them. The CDR3 is made up of 12 amino acids. The CDR3 nucleotides read TGCGCCAGCAGCTCCGGTGGTGAGACCCAGTACTTC. Encoded protein: CASSSGGETQYF.

This clone was observed a single time. The chain recombines TRBV13 with TRBJ2-1; 9 nucleotides align to TRBD2. The V segment lost 2 bases and the J segment 6 bases; nucleotides outside the gene matches: 5. The length of the CDR3 is 15 residues. Germline values: CDR1 PRHDT, CDR2 FYEKMQ (reference sequence). The CDR3, as DNA: TGTGCCAGCAGCTTAATCAGCGGGGGGTTCAATGAGCAGTTCTTC. Its translation: CASSLISGGFNEQFF.

This chain joins TRBV5-1 and TRBJ2-5; TRBD2 matches 7 bases. Germline loops: CDR1 SGHRS, CDR2 YFSETQ. The CDR3 spans 15 residues. The ends lost 4 bases at V and 1 base at J; junction bases unmatched: 7. The CDR3 sequence: CASSGRGGAQETQYF. CDR3 in DNA: TGCGCCAGCAGCGGCCGGGGAGGGGCCCAAGAGACCCAGTACTTC.

In its sample, this clone was seen a few times. The CDR3, as DNA: TGTGCCAGCAGTTTTGGGGCGGCCTACGAGCAGTACTTC. Translation gives CASSFGAAYEQYF. This chain connects TRBV28 to TRBJ2-7, with D maybe TRBD1 (5 bases). V was shortened by 3 bases and J by 2 bases, with 8 bases between the two germline ends. The germline V gene encodes CDR1 MDHEN and CDR2 SYDVKM. The CDR3 sequence is 13 residues long.

The V and J genes are TRBV6-5 and TRBJ2-7, with TRBD1 matching over 8 bases. The CDR3 sequence is 13 residues long. V was pared by 10 bases and J by 4 bases, with 9 bases of the junction left unmatched. The germline CDR1 and CDR2 sequences are MNHEY and SVGAGI. The CDR3 sequence is CATHRGSGYEQYF. The CDR3 DNA follows: TGTGCCACCCACAGGGGGTCAGGGTACGAGCAGTACTTC.

The chain uses TRBV10-3 and TRBJ2-7; a possible D gene is TRBD2 (5 bases). CDR1 and CDR2 from the germline V gene are ENHRY and SYGVKD. The CDR3 consists of 13 residues. V was cut by 4 bases and J by 6 bases, with 13 bases left in between. The CDR3 coding sequence is TGTGCCATCAGTGGTGGAACTAGGCTCGAGCAGTACTTC. Its translation is CAISGGTRLEQYF.

The V call is TRBV27, the J call TRBJ2-2; 7 nucleotides agree with TRBD1. Germline loops: CDR1 MNHEY, CDR2 SMNVEV (reference sequence). The CDR3 is 15 residues long. The J segment lost 2 bases and the V segment lost 6 bases, leaving 6 bases of the junction unmatched. The CDR3 DNA sequence: TGTGCCAGCAGACCGGGACAGCAAAACACCGGGGAGCTGTTTTTT. Translating gives CASRPGQQNTGELFF.

CDR3 sequence (DNA): TGTGCCAGCAGCCCCAGGGTGGCTAGCGGGGCCTCCTCCTACGAGCAGTACTTC. Translation: CASSPRVASGASSYEQYF. The rearrangement links TRBV7-8 to TRBJ2-7; 9 bases map to TRBD2. The ends lost 5 bases at V and 0 bases at J; junction bases unmatched: 14. The V gene's germline CDR1 is SGHVS and CDR2 FQNEAQ. The length of the CDR3 is 18 residues.

This clone has just a few counts. CDR3 bases: TGTGCCAGCAGTCGACAGGGGCCGGGAGAGGGAACAGATACGCAGTATTTT. Its translation is CASSRQGPGEGTDTQYF. The V gene is TRBV27, the J gene TRBJ2-3; 8 bases align to TRBD1. CDR3 size: 17 residues. Germline CDR1 reads MNHEY; CDR2 reads SMNVEV (reference sequence). Unmatched junction bases numbered 13, after V lost 5 bases and J lost 3 bases.

This chain links TRBV5-1 with TRBJ1-2, with 7 bases that match TRBD1. The CDR3 has 16 residues. V lost 2 bases to trimming and J lost 1 base; unmatched junction nucleotides: 8. Germline CDR1 SGHRS, CDR2 YFSETQ. The CDR3 here is CASSLFAGQLNYGYTF. CDR3 in DNA: TGCGCCAGCAGCTTATTTGCGGGACAGCTTAACTATGGCTACACCTTC.